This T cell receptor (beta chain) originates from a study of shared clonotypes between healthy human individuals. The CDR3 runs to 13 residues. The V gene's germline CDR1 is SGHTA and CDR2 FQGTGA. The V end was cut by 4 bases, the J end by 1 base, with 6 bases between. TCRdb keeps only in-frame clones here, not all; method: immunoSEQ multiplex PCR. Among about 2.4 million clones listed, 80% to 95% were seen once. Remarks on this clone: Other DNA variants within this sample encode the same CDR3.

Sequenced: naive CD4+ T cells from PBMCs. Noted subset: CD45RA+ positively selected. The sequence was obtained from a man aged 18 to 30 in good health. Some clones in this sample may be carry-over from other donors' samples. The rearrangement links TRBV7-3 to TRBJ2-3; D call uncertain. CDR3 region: CASSSRGTDTQYF. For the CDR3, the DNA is TGTGCCAGCAGCTCTCGCGGCACAGATACGCAGTATTTT.